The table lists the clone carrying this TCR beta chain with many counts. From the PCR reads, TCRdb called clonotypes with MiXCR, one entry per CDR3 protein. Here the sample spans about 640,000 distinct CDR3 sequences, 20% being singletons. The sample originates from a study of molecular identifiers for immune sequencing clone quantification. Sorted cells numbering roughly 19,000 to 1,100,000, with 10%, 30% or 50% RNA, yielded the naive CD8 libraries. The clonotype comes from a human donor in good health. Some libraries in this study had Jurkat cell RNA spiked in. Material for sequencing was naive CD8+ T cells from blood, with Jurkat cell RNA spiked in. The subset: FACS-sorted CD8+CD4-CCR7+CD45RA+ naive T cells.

The CDR3 sequence is CASRETGGAGNTIYF. In DNA form, the CDR3 reads TGTGCCAGCAGAGAAACAGGGGGCGCTGGAAACACCATATATTTT. This sequence joins TRBV6-5 and TRBJ1-3; 9 positions agree with TRBD1. This CDR3 spans 15 amino acids. Germline assignment: CDR1 MNHEY and CDR2 SVGAGI. The trim removed 6 bases at V and 2 bases at J, leaving 5 bases unmatched.